This entry concerns a single T cell receptor beta chain. Its antigen remains unknown. The germline V gene has CDR1 LNHDA and CDR2 SQIVND (reference sequence). With 5 bases removed from V and 4 bases from J, the gap between germline ends came to 12 bases. This CDR3 spans 14 amino acids. This record comes from a study of cytomegalovirus exposure and HLA in healthy donors. Study results and limitations: Presence/absence analysis assumed near-uniform sequencing depth across donors.

60 Vbeta and 13 Jbeta primers were used in PCR. TCRdb keeps only in-frame clones here, not all; method: immunoSEQ multiplex PCR. The sample shows some 130,000 clones, roughly 8.8% of them seen only once. The sequencing sample was made of PBMCs. The rearrangement uses TRBV19 and TRBJ1-3, with D perhaps matching TRBD1 (6 bases). This TCR was sampled from a woman in her thirties or forties in good health and CMV-seropositive. Here the CDR3 DNA reads TGTGCCAGTAGTCACAGGGCTGCCGGAAACACCATATATTTT. This gives the protein CASSHRAAGNTIYF.